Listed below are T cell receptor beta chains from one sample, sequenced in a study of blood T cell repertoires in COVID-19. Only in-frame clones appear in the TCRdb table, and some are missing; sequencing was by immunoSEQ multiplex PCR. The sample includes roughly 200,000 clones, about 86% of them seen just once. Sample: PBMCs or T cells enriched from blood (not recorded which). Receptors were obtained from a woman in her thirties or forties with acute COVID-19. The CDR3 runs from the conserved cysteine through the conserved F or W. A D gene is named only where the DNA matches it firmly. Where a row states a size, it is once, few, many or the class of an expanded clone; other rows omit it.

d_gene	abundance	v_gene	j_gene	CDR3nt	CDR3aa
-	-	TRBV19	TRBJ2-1	TGTGCCAGTAGTATGGGCTTGTCGCAGTTCTTC	CASSMGLSQFF
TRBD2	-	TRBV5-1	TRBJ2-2	TGCGCCAGCACCACAATCACTAGCGGGAGCCCCACCGGGGAGCTGTTTTTT	CASTTITSGSPTGELFF
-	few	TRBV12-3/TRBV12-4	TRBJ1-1	TGTGCCAGCAGTTTATTCAGGGGCACTGAAGCTTTCTTT	CASSLFRGTEAFF
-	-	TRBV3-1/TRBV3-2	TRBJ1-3	TGTGCCAGCAGCCAAGAAACCCCCGCTATCGGAAACACCATATATTTT	CASSQETPAIGNTIYF
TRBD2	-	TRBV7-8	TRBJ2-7	TGTGCCAGCAGCTTTGGGGCGGGAGACGAGCAGTACTTC	CASSFGAGDEQYF
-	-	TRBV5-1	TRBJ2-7	TGCGCCAGCAGCTCCCGGGACAAATCCTACGAGCAGTACTTC	CASSSRDKSYEQYF
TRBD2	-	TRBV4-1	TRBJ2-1	TGCGCCAGCAGCCAATCACCTAGCGGGAGCTCCTACAATGAGCAGTTCTTC	CASSQSPSGSSYNEQFF
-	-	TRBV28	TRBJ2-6	TGTGCCAGCAGGTTAACTAGCCTAATCTCTGGGGCCAACGTCCTGACTTTC	CASRLTSLISGANVLTF
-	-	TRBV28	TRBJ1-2	TGTGCCAGCAGTTTATCCCGCGGAGGGACTGGTGGCTACACCTTC	CASSLSRGGTGGYTF
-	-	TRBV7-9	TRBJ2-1	TGTGCCAGCAGCTTAGCGTCAGGCCGGATCAATGAGCAGTTCTTC	CASSLASGRINEQFF
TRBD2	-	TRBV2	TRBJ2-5	TGTGCCACCCAAGTATATAGCGGGAGCCAAGAGACCCAGTACTTC	CATQVYSGSQETQYF
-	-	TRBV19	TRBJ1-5	TGTGCCAGTAGAGACGGACAAGTACTATATAGCAATCAGCCCCAGCATTTT	CASRDGQVLYSNQPQHF
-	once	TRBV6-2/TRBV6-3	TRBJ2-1	TGTGCCAGCAGTTACCTTGCAGGATACAATGAGCAGTTCTTC	CASSYLAGYNEQFF
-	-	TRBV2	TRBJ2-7	TGTGCCAGCAGTGAAGTAGCCCCCTACGAGCAGTACTTC	CASSEVAPYEQYF
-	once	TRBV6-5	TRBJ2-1	TGTGCCAGCAGTTACTCGACCGGAGGGGCGCAGCAGTTCTTC	CASSYSTGGAQQFF
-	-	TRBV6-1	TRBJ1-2	TGTGCCAGCAGTGAACTCTTCCCCCCAAGGGGCTATGGCTACACCTTC	CASSELFPPRGYGYTF
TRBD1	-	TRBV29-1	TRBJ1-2	TGCAGCGCCCTCGGGACAGGGGTTTATGGCTACACCTTC	CSALGTGVYGYTF
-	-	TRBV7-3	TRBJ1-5	TGTGCCAGCAGCTCCAGTCACAACCAGCCCCAGCATTTT	CASSSSHNQPQHF